This T cell receptor beta chain derives from a study of T cells in Graves' hyperthyroidism and ophthalmopathy. The sample holds a few counts of this clonotype. Its antigen is still unknown. There were TCR beta CDR3 regions amplified from RNA transcripts. In the first-round RT-PCR of the TCR CDR3, the HTBI primer set was used. TCRdb fed the multiplex PCR reads into MiXCR, producing one record per CDR3 protein. The sample records about 210,000 distinct CDR3 sequences, about a sixth being singletons. The germline V and J ends were trimmed by 8 bases and 6 bases, with 13 bases remaining between them. This CDR3 region has 13 residues. The germline gives CDR1 MDHEN, CDR2 SYDVKM. Broader study findings: In the blood, most expanded thyroid clonotypes above 0.001 appeared as well.

This TCR was recovered from a man aged 45-65 years with Graves' hyperthyroidism. This chain uses TRBV28 with TRBJ2-2; D not certain. The sample taken for sequencing was blood. CDR3 coding DNA: TGTGCCAGCGGCTCCACATCCCCCGGGGAGCTGTTTTTT. Residues: CASGSTSPGELFF. Full variable domain (rest looked up from reference TRBV28 and TRBJ2-2): DVKVTQSSRYLVKRTGEKVFLECVQDMDHENMFWYRQDPGLGLRLIYFSYDVKMKEKGDIPEGYSVSREKKERFSLILESASTNQTSMYLCASGSTSPGELFFGEGSRLTVL.